This is a list of T cell receptor beta chains from one sample in a study of blood T cell repertoires in COVID-19. Sequenced by immunoSEQ multiplex PCR; TCRdb stores in-frame clones only, minus some. This table holds 300,000 to 500,000 clones, approximately 87% found once. Sample: PBMCs or T cells enriched from blood (not recorded which). These receptors were obtained from a woman aged 30 to 39 with acute COVID-19. The CDR3 runs from the conserved cysteine through the conserved F or W. D genes are given only for firm matches. Expanded clones get a size class; other rows say once, few or many, or leave the size out.

d_call,clone_size,v_call,j_call,cdr3_nt,cdr3_aa
TRBD1,-,TRBV24-1,TRBJ1-2,TGTGCCACCAGTGACCCGGGGACAGGGTATGGCTACACCTTC,CATSDPGTGYGYTF
TRBD2,few,TRBV27,TRBJ2-1,TGTGCCAGCAGTTTATTCGGGGGGGCGTTTCCGTTCTTC,CASSLFGGAFPFF
TRBD1,-,TRBV24-1,TRBJ1-5,TGTGCCACCAGTGACCCGAACGGACAGGGGGCCGGTCAGCCCCAGCATTTT,CATSDPNGQGAGQPQHF
TRBD2,-,TRBV2,TRBJ2-1,TGTGCCAGCCCACTAGCGGGCAATGAGCAGTTCTTC,CASPLAGNEQFF
TRBD1,-,TRBV29-1,TRBJ1-1,TGCAGCGTTACCCGGACAGGGACGAACACTGAAGCTTTCTTT,CSVTRTGTNTEAFF
TRBD2,-,TRBV28,TRBJ2-5,TGTGCCGATCGACTAGCGGTGCCAGAGACCCAGTACTTC,CADRLAVPETQYF
TRBD1,-,TRBV7-3,TRBJ1-2,TGTGCCAGCAGCTTAGCCCCCACAGGGGTGAGTGGCTACACCTTC,CASSLAPTGVSGYTF
-,-,TRBV6-5,TRBJ1-1,TGTGCCAGTAAGGGGGAAACCGAGAACACTGAAGCTTTCTTT,CASKGETENTEAFF
-,-,TRBV7-8,TRBJ1-2,TGTGCCAGCAGCCCAGAAAGGGGTTCGGATGATGGCTACACCTTC,CASSPERGSDDGYTF
-,few,TRBV7-2,TRBJ1-1,TGTGCCAGCAGCCGCCAGACGGGGAGCGAGAACACTGAAGCTTTCTTT,CASSRQTGSENTEAFF
TRBD1,-,TRBV5-1,TRBJ1-1,TGCGCCAGCTACCTTTCACCGGGACAGGGATCCACTGAAGCTTTCTTT,CASYLSPGQGSTEAFF
TRBD2,-,TRBV6-5,TRBJ2-3,TGTGCCAGCTCGGGACTAGCGGGGGGGATAGATACGCAGTATTTT,CASSGLAGGIDTQYF
-,-,TRBV7-9,TRBJ2-7,TGTGCCAGCAGTGGGACATCCGACGAGCAGTACTTC,CASSGTSDEQYF
-,-,TRBV4-1,TRBJ1-1,TGCGCCAGCAGCCAAGTCGGGGGGGAAGGGAACACTGAAGCTTTCTTT,CASSQVGGEGNTEAFF
-,-,TRBV24-1,TRBJ1-1,TGTGCCACCAGTGACACAGCAAACACTGAAGCTTTCTTT,CATSDTANTEAFF
TRBD2,few,TRBV10-1,TRBJ2-1,TGCGCCAGCAGTGACGGGGGGGCCGTTGAGCAGTTCTTC,CASSDGGAVEQFF
-,-,TRBV25-1,TRBJ1-2,TGTGCCAGCAGTGCTGTAAACTATGGCTACACCTTC,CASSAVNYGYTF
TRBD1,-,TRBV9,TRBJ1-2,TGTGCCAGCAGCGTCGACTCAGGGGGCTACTATGGCTACACCTTC,CASSVDSGGYYGYTF
-,-,TRBV27,TRBJ2-7,TGTGCCAGCGCAGGGTCACCCTACGAGCAGTACTTC,CASAGSPYEQYF
TRBD1,-,TRBV7-9,TRBJ1-1,TGTGCCAGCAGCTTAGGGGACAGGATTGCTGAAGCTTTCTTT,CASSLGDRIAEAFF
TRBD1,-,TRBV4-3,TRBJ1-6,TGCGCCAGCAGCCACACATACAGGGGCAGCTCACCCCTCCACTTT,CASSHTYRGSSPLHF
-,-,TRBV30,TRBJ1-2,TGTGCCTGGAGTGTACTAAGGGGACACCTCCCGGTGAGGACCTTC,CAWSVLRGHLPVRTF
TRBD1,-,TRBV18,TRBJ1-4,TGTGCCAGCTCACCGCGACAGGGTGCGGAACTGTTTTTT,CASSPRQGAELFF
-,-,TRBV3-1/TRBV3-2,TRBJ1-1,TGTGCCAGCAGCCTCTTTAGCGAGAACACTGAAGCTTTCTTT,CASSLFSENTEAFF
TRBD2,-,TRBV6-4,TRBJ2-2,TGTGCCAGCAGTGAAACTAGCGGGCAGACCGGGGAGCTGTTTTTT,CASSETSGQTGELFF
-,once,TRBV12-3/TRBV12-4,TRBJ2-7,TGTGCCAGCAGGTCTGACAATCGCTACGAGCAGTACTTC,CASRSDNRYEQYF
TRBD2,-,TRBV30,TRBJ2-3,TGTGCCTGGAGCGGGGGGGACACAGATACGCAGTATTTT,CAWSGGDTDTQYF
TRBD1,once,TRBV19,TRBJ2-7,TGTGCCAGTAGTATAGCCGGGACAGGACCCTCCTACGAGCAGTACTTC,CASSIAGTGPSYEQYF
-,-,TRBV12-5,TRBJ1-5,TGTGCTAGTGGTTTGGTACAGGGTAAGAATAGCAATCAGCCCCAGCATTTT,CASGLVQGKNSNQPQHF
-,-,TRBV2,TRBJ2-1,TGTGCCAGCAGGGACCCCGGACTTAAGCCCCACAATGAGCAGTTCTTC,CASRDPGLKPHNEQFF
-,-,TRBV3-1/TRBV3-2,TRBJ1-2,TGTGCCAGCAGCCAATTAGTGGCGGGGCAGGGCTACACCTTC,CASSQLVAGQGYTF
TRBD2,-,TRBV5-1,TRBJ2-3,TGCGCCAGCAGCTTGGGTATCCGCCCGGGGGTTCGACTAGCGGGAAGCACAGATACGCAGTATTTT,CASSLGIRPGVRLAGSTDTQYF